This T cell receptor beta chain was captured by sequencing in a study of identical twins. V was shortened by 5 bases and J by 8 bases, with 12 bases between the two germline ends. CDR1 and CDR2 (germline): LGHDT, YNNKEL (reference sequence). The CDR3 has 12 amino acids. This clonotype has a count of ten or more. TCRdb recomputed calls from the 5' RACE reads with MiXCR, one row per CDR3 protein. The table records 200,000 to 300,000 distinct CDR3 sequences, roughly 7% of them present only once. This sample was shared with a second study, whose subject was yellow fever vaccine responses in identical twins.

This clonotype was sampled from a woman aged 18-29 years in good health. Source material: memory (CD45RO+) T cells sorted from blood. The chain couples TRBV3-1 to TRBJ1-1; the D is unclear. This CDR3 reads CASSFSRTEAFF. The CDR3 nucleotides are TGTGCCAGCAGCTTCTCCAGGACCGAAGCTTTCTTT.